The rows below give T cell receptor beta chains drawn from one sample of a study of T-cell reconstitution after alpha-beta-depleted transplantation in children. Each CDR3 protein gets one entry after TCRdb re-called the PCR reads with MiXCR. In the table there are approximately 150,000 distinct CDR3 sequences, more than 8% of which are singletons. The starting material was PBMCs, mostly from graft donor cells, obtained 180 days after TCRalphabeta/CD19-depleted stem cell transplant. These receptors all come from a female patient aged 2 to 10 who had a stem cell transplant for congenital amegakaryocytic thrombocytopenia, so the T cells may come from the graft donor. Each CDR3 is given with its conserved first and last residue. A D gene is named only where the DNA matches it firmly. Size is stated for part of the rows, as once, few or many counts, or as a class when the clone is expanded.

D gene	J gene	clone size	V gene	CDR3 protein	CDR3 DNA
-	TRBJ1-5	many	TRBV20-1	CSAPAGNFDQPQHF	TGCAGTGCCCCGGCAGGGAATTTTGATCAGCCCCAGCATTTT
-	TRBJ2-7	many	TRBV4-1	CASSQVGQRPYEQYF	TGCGCCAGCAGCCAAGTGGGACAACGCCCCTACGAGCAGTACTTC
-	TRBJ1-2	many	TRBV5-1	CASSPGTLRDGYTF	TGCGCCAGCAGCCCTGGGACCCTACGAGATGGCTACACCTTC
-	TRBJ2-3	many	TRBV6-5	CASSYGQIGDTQYF	TGTGCCAGCAGTTACGGGCAGATTGGAGATACGCAGTATTTT
-	TRBJ1-2	many	TRBV20-1	CSARPGRGYTF	TGCAGTGCTAGACCGGGGCGGGGCTACACCTTC
-	TRBJ1-1	many	TRBV6-5	CASSYSGELNTEAFF	TGTGCCAGCAGTTATTCGGGGGAGTTGAACACTGAAGCTTTCTTT
-	TRBJ2-3	-	TRBV18	CASSPQGRLTDTQYF	TGTGCCAGCTCACCACAAGGGAGGCTGACAGATACGCAGTATTTT
-	TRBJ2-2	few	TRBV3-1	CASSQNMAHLDTGELFF	TGTGCCAGCAGCCAAAATATGGCGCACTTGGACACCGGGGAGCTGTTTTTT
-	TRBJ2-3	many	TRBV20-1	CSARDQWPSTDTQYF	TGCAGTGCTAGAGATCAGTGGCCTAGCACAGATACGCAGTATTTT
-	TRBJ2-1	many	TRBV20-1	CSARGSGTSRPNEQFF	TGCAGTGCTAGAGGCTCCGGGACTTCGAGGCCCAATGAGCAGTTCTTC
TRBD2	TRBJ2-2	-	TRBV4-3	CASSQGTSAMNTGELFF	TGCGCCAGCAGCCAAGGGACTAGCGCAATGAACACCGGGGAGCTGTTTTTT
TRBD2	TRBJ2-3	many	TRBV12-3/TRBV12-4	CASSYPGLNTDTQYF	TGTGCCAGCAGTTATCCGGGACTAAACACAGATACGCAGTATTTT
-	TRBJ2-4	-	TRBV6-2/TRBV6-3	CASSSGTGIIQYF	TGTGCCAGCAGTTCCGGGACGGGGATCATTCAGTACTTC
-	TRBJ1-2	many	TRBV21-1	CASSNGPGGSYGYTF	TGTGCCAGCAGCAATGGGCCAGGGGGCAGCTATGGCTACACCTTC
TRBD2	TRBJ2-1	many	TRBV6-1	CASHQGLAGYNEQFF	TGTGCCAGTCACCAGGGACTAGCGGGTTACAATGAGCAGTTCTTC
-	TRBJ1-1	many	TRBV29-1	CSVEDRGMNTEAFF	TGCAGCGTTGAAGATAGGGGAATGAACACTGAAGCTTTCTTT
TRBD1	TRBJ1-6	many	TRBV27	CASSLTQGFNSPLHF	TGTGCCAGCAGTCTCACACAGGGGTTCAATTCACCCCTCCACTTT
TRBD1	TRBJ2-7	many	TRBV5-1	CASFRGQGGTYEQYF	TGCGCCAGCTTCAGAGGACAGGGTGGAACCTACGAGCAGTACTTC
TRBD1	TRBJ2-3	many	TRBV5-1	CASSLSRGTDTQYF	TGCGCCAGCAGCTTAAGCAGGGGGACAGATACGCAGTATTTT
TRBD2	TRBJ2-3	many	TRBV28	CASSPPGLATDTQYF	TGTGCCAGCAGTCCTCCGGGACTAGCGACAGATACGCAGTATTTT
TRBD2	TRBJ2-1	few	TRBV20-1	CSARDQKRGGNEQFF	TGCAGTGCTAGAGATCAAAAGCGGGGGGGAAATGAGCAGTTCTTC
TRBD1	TRBJ2-3	many	TRBV5-5	CASSVTGGYTQYF	TGTGCCAGCAGCGTAACAGGGGGTTATACGCAGTATTTT
-	TRBJ2-1	many	TRBV20-1	CSARDPGRYYNEQFF	TGCAGTGCTAGAGATCCGGGACGTTACTACAATGAGCAGTTCTTC
-	TRBJ1-6	few	TRBV20-1	CSAREGAGVSPLHF	TGCAGTGCTAGAGAGGGGGCAGGGGTCTCACCCCTCCACTTT
TRBD1	TRBJ1-1	few	TRBV7-3	CASSPDRATEAFF	TGTGCCAGCAGTCCCGACAGGGCCACTGAAGCTTTCTTT
-	TRBJ2-7	many	TRBV21-1	CASSHPRTSRSEQYF	TGTGCCAGCAGCCATCCTCGGACTAGCCGTTCCGAGCAGTACTTC
-	TRBJ1-1	many	TRBV7-8	CASSLDRTEAFF	TGTGCCAGCAGCTTAGATCGCACTGAAGCTTTCTTT
TRBD1	TRBJ1-2	few	TRBV5-1	CASSITGGGIGYTF	TGCGCCAGCAGCATTACAGGGGGAGGGATCGGCTACACCTTC
-	TRBJ2-2	many	TRBV5-1	CASSPRDGTGELFF	TGCGCCAGCAGCCCGAGGGACGGCACCGGGGAGCTGTTTTTT
TRBD1	TRBJ2-3	many	TRBV20-1	CSAKRLTGGPDTQYF	TGCAGTGCTAAAAGGCTCACAGGGGGGCCAGATACGCAGTATTTT
-	TRBJ2-5	many	TRBV12-3/TRBV12-4	CASSLGAETQYF	TGTGCCAGCAGTTTGGGGGCAGAGACCCAGTACTTC
-	TRBJ2-6	many	TRBV9	CASSPRGAVANVLTF	TGTGCCAGCAGCCCCCGGGGGGCTGTGGCCAACGTCCTGACTTTC
TRBD1	TRBJ1-2	few	TRBV7-2	CASSMTGDGYTF	TGTGCCAGCAGCATGACAGGGGATGGCTACACCTTC
TRBD2	TRBJ2-5	-	TRBV5-1	CANSLGLAGWKETQYF	TGCGCCAACAGCTTGGGACTAGCGGGATGGAAAGAGACCCAGTACTTC
-	TRBJ2-1	many	TRBV5-1	CASSWTSYNEQFF	TGCGCCAGCAGCTGGACATCCTACAATGAGCAGTTCTTC
-	TRBJ1-4	many	TRBV29-1	CSVDEGGKLFF	TGCAGCGTGGACGAGGGGGGAAAACTGTTTTTT
TRBD1	TRBJ1-1	-	TRBV30	CAWSPWTGVAEAFF	TGTGCCTGGAGTCCGTGGACAGGGGTCGCTGAAGCTTTCTTT
-	TRBJ2-1	many	TRBV6-5	CASSYTNFFSSYNEQFF	TGTGCCAGCAGTTACACAAACTTTTTCAGCTCCTACAATGAGCAGTTCTTC
-	TRBJ2-5	many	TRBV30	CAWSVGQFQETQYF	TGTGCCTGGAGTGTAGGGCAGTTCCAAGAGACCCAGTACTTC
-	TRBJ2-1	-	TRBV7-7	CASSPVSLLEQFF	TGTGCCAGCAGCCCCGTATCGCTCCTTGAGCAGTTCTTC
-	TRBJ2-1	-	TRBV7-9	CATSVTNGGEQFF	TGTGCCACCAGCGTTACGAATGGGGGGGAGCAGTTCTTC
TRBD2	TRBJ2-5	-	TRBV6-2/TRBV6-3	CASVSGSDETQYF	TGTGCCAGTGTTAGCGGGAGCGACGAGACCCAGTACTTC
-	TRBJ2-1	-	TRBV18	CASSPTRGWSSYNEQFF	TGTGCCAGCTCACCGACCCGTGGTTGGAGCTCCTACAATGAGCAGTTCTTC
-	TRBJ2-3	-	TRBV12-3/TRBV12-4	CASSLGLIGDTQYF	TGTGCCAGCAGTTTAGGTCTCATTGGAGATACGCAGTATTTT
TRBD2	TRBJ2-1	many	TRBV28	CASSFSTSGSLEQFF	TGTGCCAGCAGTTTTTCGACTAGCGGGAGTCTTGAGCAGTTCTTC
TRBD1	TRBJ1-2	many	TRBV5-1	CASSFGTDYGYTF	TGCGCCAGCAGCTTCGGGACAGACTATGGCTACACCTTC